Below, one T cell receptor beta chain is given with its context. Its antigen is as yet unknown. TCRdb fed the RT-PCR reads into MiXCR, producing one record per CDR3 protein. The table lists 450,000 to 600,000 distinct CDR3 sequences, around 8% of them singletons, with around 13% in the top ten. The data derive from a study of response to subunit inactivated influenza vaccine. Regarding the study as a whole: Authors proposed each seasonal influenza vaccination draws in few new T cells.

The germline V gene encodes CDR1 DFQATT and CDR2 SNEGSKA (reference sequence). V lost 3 bases to trimming and J lost 1 base, with 12 bases between them. The CDR3 sequence is 14 residues long. The sample was PBMCs from blood, taken approximately 25 months after vaccination. The chain joins TRBV20-1 to TRBJ2-5; unclear D gene. The sequence was collected from a man aged 45-69 years who received an inactivated influenza vaccine. The CDR3 protein is CSARFGSSQETQYF. DNA for the CDR3: TGCAGTGCTAGGTTTGGGTCATCCCAAGAGACCCAGTACTTC.